This TCR beta chain was found in a study of cytomegalovirus exposure and HLA in healthy donors. About this clone itself: Its specificity is unknown.

Overall study results and limits: In terms of immune exposure information, only CMV serostatus was available.

PCR used 60 Vbeta primers and 13 Jbeta primers. TCRdb's copy holds only in-frame clones and misses some; the assay was immunoSEQ multiplex PCR. The table lists approximately 150,000 clones, about four fifths of them singletons. J gave up 2 bases and V 1 base, and 7 bases lay outside the gene matches. This CDR3 has 16 amino acids. Per the germline V gene, CDR1 is LNHDA and CDR2 is SQIVND (reference sequence). Donors were ostensibly healthy at sampling, although undocumented immune exposures were probable. Source material: PBMCs. The receptor was derived from a man aged 25 to 40 in good health and CMV-seronegative. The chain links TRBV19 to TRBJ2-7; 8 positions match TRBD1. The CDR3 bases are TGTGCCAGTAGTATAGGTAAAGAGACAGGGGCCTACGAGCAGTACTTC. As protein: CASSIGKETGAYEQYF.